The source of this TCR beta chain is a study of blood T cell repertoires in COVID-19. Study-level background: From the United States, Italy and Spain came samples of acute and convalescent COVID-19.

Data came from immunoSEQ multiplex PCR; TCRdb stores just in-frame clones and leaves some out. The table includes over 45,000 clones, around 79% detected once. CDR1 is SGHRS and CDR2 is YFSETQ in the germline V gene. The CDR3 sequence is 17 residues long. V dropped 2 bases and J dropped 2; count of bases not matched to a gene: 5. The receptor comes from a human donor with active or convalescent COVID-19. The donor label of this sample is uncertain. Material for sequencing was peripheral blood. The chain carries TRBV5-1 and TRBJ2-1, with TRBD1 matching over 12 bases. The CDR3 here is CASSFPGQGATYNEQFF. The CDR3 DNA sequence: TGCGCCAGCAGCTTCCCGGGACAGGGGGCAACCTACAATGAGCAGTTCTTC. The variable domain in full, with the rest retrieved from reference TRBV5-1 and TRBJ2-1, is KAGVTQTPRYLIKTRGQQVTLSCSPISGHRSVSWYQQTPGQGLQFLFEYFSETQRNKGNFPGRFSGRQFSNSRSEMNVSTLELGDSALYLCASSFPGQGATYNEQFFGPGTRLTVL.